This section outlines one TCR beta chain sequence together with its context. The sample holds other DNA sequences that translate to the same CDR3. The CDR3 has 12 amino acids. The germline CDR1 and CDR2 sequences are DFQATT and SNEGSKA (reference sequence). Trimming took off 3 bases at V and 2 bases at J, with 6 bases between the two ends. This entry belongs to a study of blood T cell repertoires in COVID-19. As for the study in general: Acute and convalescent COVID-19 samples came from the United States, Italy and Spain. T cells, B-cell-depleted T cells, or PBMCs supplied cDNA or gDNA.

Per the original methods: Reference gene primers were amplified, and this amplification served to estimate nucleated cell counts. Using immunoSEQ multiplex PCR, the repertoire was profiled, and TCRdb retains in-frame clones only, with some absent. V and J calls and clone size are those listed in that table; D and trimming were worked out from the DNA. The table shows under 500,000 clones, with roughly 90% occurring only once. Sequencing was carried out using peripheral blood. The rearrangement links TRBV20-1 to TRBJ2-3; D ambiguous. The sequence derives from a woman in her thirties with acute or convalescent COVID-19. In DNA form, the CDR3 reads TGCAGTGCTAGTTCCTCCACAGATACGCAGTATTTT. Its protein is CSASSSTDTQYF.